Each of the 25 T cell receptor beta chains below was sequenced from the same sample in a study of cytomegalovirus exposure and HLA in healthy donors. The study ran its PCR with 60 Vbeta and 13 Jbeta primers. Using immunoSEQ multiplex PCR, the repertoire was profiled, and TCRdb retains in-frame clones only, with some absent. The table shows 150,000 to 200,000 clones, with around two thirds occurring only once. Material for sequencing was PBMCs. The receptors originated from a man aged 25 to 40 in good health and CMV-seropositive.

The chain couples TRBV9 to TRBJ2-5; perhaps TRBD2 as D (7 bases). The CDR3 is 16 amino acids. Between the trimmed V and J ends, which lost 5 bases and 2 bases, there was a span of 19 bases. Germline CDR1 reads SGDLS; CDR2 reads YYNGEE. The CDR3 sequence is CASSEGEGSGQETQYF. Here the CDR3 DNA reads TGTGCCAGCAGTGAGGGGGAGGGAAGCGGGCAAGAGACCCAGTACTTC. The variable domain in full, with the rest retrieved from reference TRBV9 and TRBJ2-5, is DSGVTQTPKHLITATGQRVTLRCSPRSGDLSVYWYQQSLDQGLQFLIQYYNGEERAKGNILERFSAQQFPDLHSELNLSSLELGDSALYFCASSEGEGSGQETQYFGPGTRLLVL.

This clone was seen more than once but under ten times. This chain connects TRBV4-2 to TRBJ2-3; no definite D call. The V gene's germline CDR1 is LGHNA and CDR2 YNFKEQ. Trimming stripped 0 bases from V and 9 bases from J, with 10 bases between. CDR3 length: 13 amino acids. The CDR3 nucleotides are TGTGCCAGCAGCCAAGATTTGGCCGCAACGCAGTATTTT. Its protein product is CASSQDLAATQYF.

The chain recombines TRBV5-4 with TRBJ1-1; D gene uncertain. The CDR3 runs 11 residues. Germline CDR1 and CDR2: SGHNT and YYREEE (reference sequence). V dropped 4 bases and J dropped 7 bases, with 8 bases sitting between them. CDR3 amino acids: CASSVGIEAFF. The CDR3 DNA is TGTGCCAGCAGCGTCGGGATTGAAGCTTTCTTT.

This chain links TRBV2 with TRBJ2-2; 7 bases line up with TRBD2. Germline V CDR1 and CDR2: SNHLY, FYNNEI. V lost 4 bases and J lost 6; bases outside the gene matches: 2. The CDR3 contains 13 residues. CDR3 bases: TGTGCCAGCAGTGCCCGGGAGGCCGGGGAGCTGTTTTTT. Amino acids: CASSAREAGELFF.

This clone was recorded only once. The chain is built from TRBV11-3 and TRBJ2-3; 8 bases line up with TRBD2. The CDR3 extends over 14 amino acids. From germline, CDR1 is SGHNT and CDR2 YENEEA. Trimming removed 4 bases from V and 5 bases from J; junction bases left unmatched: 5. CDR3 residues: CASSSGTSLDTQYF. The DNA for the CDR3 is TGTGCCAGCAGCTCCGGGACTAGTCTAGATACGCAGTATTTT. The entire variable domain, with the rest obtained from reference TRBV11-3 and TRBJ2-3, is as follows: EAGVVQSPRYKIIEKKQPVAFWCNPISGHNTLYWYLQNLGQGPELLIRYENEEAVDDSQLPKDRFSAERLKGVDSTLKIQPAELGDSAVYLCASSSGTSLDTQYFGPGTRLTVL.

The V gene is TRBV7-9, the J gene TRBJ2-5; 7 nucleotides line up with TRBD1. Looked up from germline, CDR1 is SEHNR and CDR2 is FQNEAQ (reference sequence). This CDR3 region has 18 residues. J was trimmed by 1 base and V by 2 bases; bases with no gene match: 13. DNA for the CDR3: TGTGCCAGCAGCTTATGGGCAGTGAAGGGGGCTCTCCAAGAGACCCAGTACTTC. Encoded protein: CASSLWAVKGALQETQYF.

A single count supports this clone. This chain connects TRBV21-1 to TRBJ2-7; TRBD1 is the table's D call and was not checked against the DNA. TRBV21-1 is given as a pseudogene. The CDR3 covers 14 residues. CDR3 DNA sequence: TGTGCCAGCAGATGGACATGTAGGCACTACGAGCAGTACTTC. Encoded protein: CASRWTCRHYEQYF.

Comment on this clone: Sequence at one end of the junction differs from germline and may be a read error. The chain combines TRBV9 with TRBJ2-1, with 8 bases that match TRBD1. This CDR3 contains 14 residues. Germline V CDR1 and CDR2: SGDLS, YYNGEE. The CDR3, as DNA: TGTGCCAACAGCGGACAGGGAGCGCCCGATGAGCAGTTCTTC. Its translation: CANSGQGAPDEQFF. The variable domain in full, completed from reference TRBV9 and TRBJ2-1, reads DSGVTQTPKHLITATGQRVTLRCSPRSGDLSVYWYQQSLDQGLQFLIQYYNGEERAKGNILERFSAQQFPDLHSELNLSSLELGDSALYFCANSGQGAPDEQFFGPGTRLTVL.

The V gene is TRBV7-2, the J gene TRBJ1-1, with 8 bases identical to TRBD1. V was clipped by 5 bases and J by 4 bases; unmatched bases: 6. The germline V gene has CDR1 SGHTA and CDR2 FQGNSA. This CDR3 region has 14 residues. CDR3 in amino acids: CASSTNRGVTEAFF. CDR3 nucleotides: TGTGCCAGCAGCACCAACAGGGGGGTCACTGAAGCTTTCTTT.

This chain uses TRBV30 with TRBJ1-4; 7 nucleotides agree with TRBD1. CDR1 and CDR2 (germline): GTSNPN, SVGIG (reference sequence). The CDR3 is made up of 18 amino acids. J gave up 7 bases and V 6 bases, and 23 bases lay outside the gene matches. The CDR3, as DNA: TGTGCCTGTACCCTTGGGGACAGCCATACTTCGGGGAGTGAAAAACTGTTTTTT. Encoded protein: CACTLGDSHTSGSEKLFF.

The chain uses TRBV11-2 and TRBJ2-3, with a weak D call TRBD2 (6 bases). V lost 4 bases, J lost 3 bases, and 20 bases lay in between. The CDR3 loop spans 17 amino acids. Germline CDR1 is SGHAT and CDR2 is FQNNGV. The CDR3 DNA sequence: TGTGCCAGCAGCTCCCCTTTTCCGGGACTTATAACAGATACGCAGTATTTT. As protein: CASSSPFPGLITDTQYF.

The rearrangement joins TRBV5-1 to TRBJ1-5, with D unresolved. The CDR3 has 14 amino acids. V dropped 4 bases and J dropped 6 bases, with 14 bases sitting between them. Germline lookup yields CDR1 SGHRS and CDR2 YFSETQ. The CDR3 loop reads CASSPDGGSQPQHF. The CDR3 coding sequence is TGCGCCAGCAGCCCGGACGGAGGAAGTCAGCCCCAGCATTTT.

The chain links TRBV28 to TRBJ2-5; 12 nucleotides line up with TRBD1. The J call may be wrong; the DNA end is better matched by TRBJ2-7. Germline V gene sequence: CDR1 MDHEN, CDR2 SYDVKM. The CDR3 length is 13 residues. CDR3 amino acids: CASRGTGGDEQYF. Written as DNA, the CDR3 is TGTGCCAGCAGGGGGACAGGGGGCGACGAGCAGTACTTC.

In its sample, this clone was seen a few times. V and J are TRBV4-1 and TRBJ2-5, with 7 bases that match TRBD2. The better agreement between TRBJ2-7 and the DNA end casts doubt on the J call. This CDR3 has 16 residues. Germline V gene sequence: CDR1 MGHRA, CDR2 YSYEKL. The CDR3 nucleotides read TGCGCCAGCAGCCATATATCTAGCGGCCACTCCTACGAGCAGTACTTC. Its translation is CASSHISSGHSYEQYF.

The chain couples TRBV7-8 to TRBJ1-3, with D perhaps matching TRBD1 (5 bases). CDR1 SGHVS and CDR2 FQNEAQ come from the germline V gene. The CDR3 sequence is 14 residues long. The V end lost 5 bases, the J end lost 4 bases, and 12 bases lay between the germline ends. The DNA of the CDR3 is TGTGCCAGCAGCCTCGGGACTGCCGGAAACACCATATATTTT. It codes for CASSLGTAGNTIYF.

The chain employs TRBV28 and TRBJ1-1; D perhaps matches TRBD1 (6 bases). From germline, CDR1 is MDHEN and CDR2 SYDVKM. V gave up 6 bases and J gave up 0 bases, with 23 bases separating them. CDR3 length: 18 amino acids. For the CDR3, the DNA is TGTGCCAGCAGAGACCCTAGCGGTGGGACACCTATGAACACTGAAGCTTTCTTT. This gives the protein CASRDPSGGTPMNTEAFF.

This clone has just one count. The rearrangement uses TRBV27 and TRBJ1-2; 8 bases are shared with TRBD1. Per the germline V gene, CDR1 is MNHEY and CDR2 is SMNVEV (reference sequence). The V gene end was trimmed by 6 bases and the J gene end by 4 bases; junction bases not matched to a gene: 7. This CDR3 contains 14 residues. This chain's CDR3 is CASSKQGGGYGYTF. DNA for the CDR3: TGTGCCAGCAGCAAACAGGGGGGCGGCTATGGCTACACCTTC.

The chain carries TRBV5-1 and TRBJ1-5; D is undetermined. This CDR3 contains 13 residues. Trimming pared 4 bases from V and 7 bases from J, leaving 12 bases between. Germline V lookup: CDR1 SGHRS, CDR2 YFSETQ. The CDR3 loop reads CASSLGEGQPQHF. In DNA form, the CDR3 reads TGCGCCAGCAGCCTCGGGGAAGGCCAGCCCCAGCATTTT.

The chain employs TRBV6-6 and TRBJ2-3; maybe TRBD2 (5 bases). The V and J ends lost 7 bases and 3 bases respectively, with 14 bases between them. Germline CDR1 reads MNHNY; CDR2 reads SVGAGI (reference sequence). The CDR3 spans 14 residues. CDR3 residues: CASIDEGETDTQYF. CDR3 coding DNA: TGTGCCAGCATCGACGAGGGAGAGACAGATACGCAGTATTTT.

J is TRBJ2-5 and V is TRBV28; 7 nucleotides align to TRBD1. The J call may be mistaken, given a closer DNA end match to TRBJ2-7. There are 16 residues in the CDR3. Germline V CDR1 and CDR2: MDHEN, SYDVKM. CDR3 protein: CASSRDRDSKTYEQYF. DNA for the CDR3: TGTGCCAGCAGTCGGGACCGGGACAGTAAAACCTACGAGCAGTACTTC.

J is TRBJ2-5 and V is TRBV4-1; no clear D gene. Trimming pared 2 bases from V and 5 bases from J, leaving 9 bases between. This CDR3 contains 13 residues. Germline CDR1 is MGHRA and CDR2 is YSYEKL. In DNA form, the CDR3 reads TGCGCCAGCAGCCAATGGCAGTCGGAGACCCAGTACTTC. Translation gives CASSQWQSETQYF.

The rearrangement links TRBV19 to TRBJ2-2; 14 bases fit TRBD2. CDR1 and CDR2 (germline): LNHDA, SQIVND (reference sequence). The CDR3 spans 15 residues. V dropped 6 bases and J dropped 6; count of bases not matched to a gene: 3. The CDR3 nucleotides read TGTGCCAGTAGGCCGGGACTAGCGGGAGCCGGGGAGCTGTTTTTT. Amino acid sequence: CASRPGLAGAGELFF.

This clone came up a few times. The gene calls are TRBV18 and TRBJ1-1, with unresolved D. The CDR3 consists of 16 residues. Germline V gene sequence: CDR1 KGHSH, CDR2 LQKENI. Trimming took 5 bases from V and 5 from J, leaving 21 bases between them. DNA for the CDR3: TGTGCCAGCTCAACGACTTCGAATAGAGGTGGGACTGAAGCTTTCTTT. This sequence encodes CASSTTSNRGGTEAFF.

The chain couples TRBV7-9 to TRBJ2-7; 9 bases map to TRBD1. Germline CDR1 is SEHNR and CDR2 is FQNEAQ (reference sequence). With 4 bases clipped from V and 4 bases from J, the junction kept 11 bases outside the gene matches. CDR3 size: 16 residues. CDR3 loop: CASSSIVGTGRYEQYF. As DNA, the CDR3 is TGTGCCAGCAGCTCGATTGTGGGGACAGGGCGGTACGAGCAGTACTTC.

The chain employs TRBV2 and TRBJ1-2, with unresolved D. CDR3 length: 13 residues. Germline V gene lookup returns CDR1 SNHLY and CDR2 FYNNEI. V was trimmed by 11 bases and J by 3 bases, leaving 16 bases between them. CDR3 in amino acids: CAGSSNLDYGYTF. CDR3 DNA: TGTGCCGGCTCTTCAAATCTTGACTATGGCTACACCTTC. Based on the CDR3 plus reference TRBV2 and TRBJ1-2, the full variable domain is EPEVTQTPSHQVTQMGQEVILRCVPISNHLYFYWYRQILGQKVEFLVSFYNNEISEKSEIFDDQFSVERPDGSNFTLKIRSTKLEDSAMYFCAGSSNLDYGYTFGSGTRLTVV.